One T cell receptor beta chain is described in this entry. This clonotype was picked up many times. The clone's antigen remains unknown. No much larger clone is present one base from it, and per-base qualities are unavailable. Spanning cysteine to phenylalanine, the CDR3 consists of 12 amino acids. Only CDR3 DNA is held: 36 bases, read in frame from base 1. V is clipped by 3 bases and J by 5 bases, and the sequence between their germline boundaries is 7 bases long. Reading the germline V gene gives CDR1 SGDLS and CDR2 YYNGEE. This sample was taken from a study of T cells after yellow fever vaccination (dated by TCRdb to 2018 to 2020). Study-wide context: Libraries from fractions with low cell numbers were prepared with the SMART-Seq v4 Ultra Low Input RNA kit. Blood was drawn at multiple timepoints before and after primary and secondary immunization, with bulk PBMC replicates and cell subsets isolated. Two healthy male donors, one aged 18 to 29 and one aged 30 to 39 years, were included in the cohort. To track T-cell clones before and after primary and booster YFV17D yellow fever vaccination, bulk TCR alpha and beta repertoires were sequenced longitudinally. Results and caveats for the whole study, not just this receptor: A small fraction of clonotypes showed up in both the CD4 and CD8 compartments, probably as a result of convergent recombination. After the booster, most of the clones that had expanded following primary vaccination were detected again (roughly 96% of CD4 and around 90% of CD8), which suggests that memory was broadly maintained. Computational filtering was required because FACS-sorted repertoires could contain abundant contaminating clonotypes from the bulk population. Only a couple of donors were included in the study, so the extent to which the findings can be generalized is limited. Compared with the primary T-cell response, the secondary T-cell response was faster but weaker, reaching its peak on day 5 rather than on day 15.

Sequencer: Illumina NovaSeq 6000. TCR cDNA was synthesized by 5'RACE template switching, which introduced a universal primer site and unique molecular identifiers. Priming of cDNA synthesis was performed from both the TCR alpha and TCR beta constant segments. Library amplification used two PCR steps, and the second PCR step added sample barcodes and sequencing adapters. Libraries were sequenced on Illumina HiSeq 2500 (2x100 bp) or NovaSeq (2x150 bp). The study's own analysis went as follows. MIGEC handled demultiplexing of reads and collapsing into UMI consensus sequences, while MiXCR performed V(D)J alignment. Using edgeR on replicate PBMC samples, clonotypes were called vaccine-responding if FDR was below 0.01 and the log2 fold change was above 5 up to day 15. Each bulk clonotype received a CD4 or CD8 identity based on whether the sequenced CD4 or CD8 repertoire contained that clonotype at higher abundance. TCRdb cleaned the public reads at Q25 with fastp, built clones with MiXCR and kept in-frame beta chains. Each CDR3 protein appears once, grouped with its most common genes and DNA. These V and J calls derive from TCRdb rather than the authors' analysis. The sample yields some 350,000 distinct CDR3 sequences; roughly 4.3% were counted once. The biggest ten clones account for about 26% of the sample.

The treatment or condition label, read with the paper, signifies: live attenuated yellow fever vaccine strain. At each blood-draw timepoint, two biological replicates of bulk PBMCs were collected. A standard Ficoll-Paque protocol was used to isolate PBMCs from peripheral blood. RNA was extracted with TriZol from bulk PBMCs, CD4 and CD8 fractions, and dextramer-positive and dextramer-negative fractions. The sequencing used PBMCs, collected 5 days after the yellow fever booster vaccination. The chain is encoded by TRBV9 joined to TRBJ2-3; the D gene is not confidently resolved. This clonotype originated in a man aged 18-30 years who received the YFV17D yellow fever vaccine. The CDR3 protein: CASSATGDTQYF. Here is the DNA: TGTGCCAGCAGCGCGACCGGAGATACGCAGTATTTT.